This T cell receptor (beta chain) was sequenced during a study of blood T cell repertoires in COVID-19. At the level of the study: T cells, B-cell-depleted T cells, or PBMCs provided the cDNA or gDNA that served as material.

Profiling relied on immunoSEQ multiplex PCR, and the TCRdb table lists in-frame clones only, not all of them. The sample contains approximately 350,000 clones, 75% to 90% of which appear only once. V was pared by 4 bases and J by 0 bases, with 10 bases between. From germline, CDR1 is SNHLY and CDR2 FYNNEI. This CDR3 is built from 14 residues. V is TRBV2 and J is TRBJ2-7; D may be TRBD2 (6 bases). This TCR came from a woman aged 45-65 years with COVID-19, enrolled during active disease. Sequenced material: peripheral blood. The CDR3 here is CASSVEGSSYEQYF. The CDR3 bases are TGTGCCAGCAGTGTGGAGGGAAGCTCCTACGAGCAGTACTTC.